These T cell receptor beta chains were read from a single sample in a study of cytomegalovirus exposure and HLA in healthy donors. Sequenced by immunoSEQ multiplex PCR; TCRdb stores in-frame clones only, minus some. The sample records 63,000 or so clones, roughly three quarters being singletons. The material sequenced was PBMCs. The receptor source for this set is a woman in her twenties or thirties in good health and CMV-seronegative. Both conserved end residues are part of each CDR3. D genes are given only for firm matches. Expanded clones get a size class; other rows say once, few or many, or leave the size out.

D gene	V gene	J gene	clone size	CDR3 DNA	CDR3 protein
TRBD2	TRBV28	TRBJ2-2	few	TGTGCCAGCAGTTTATGGGGACTAGCGGGGGGGCCCGGGGAGCTGTTTTTT	CASSLWGLAGGPGELFF
.	TRBV11-2	TRBJ1-3	.	TGTGCCAGCAGCTTCCAGACTGGAGAAAACACCATATATTTT	CASSFQTGENTIYF
TRBD1	TRBV6-1	TRBJ1-4	.	TGTGCCAGCAGTACCGGGACAGGGGGCGAAAAACTGTTTTTT	CASSTGTGGEKLFF
TRBD2	TRBV30	TRBJ2-5	.	TGTGCCTGGAGCCCGGGAGCGGGGATGGAGACCCAGTACTTC	CAWSPGAGMETQYF
.	TRBV5-1	TRBJ2-1	.	TGCGCCAGCAGCTTCAGAGCAGCGGAGTCTTATTGGAATGAGCAGTTCTTC	CASSFRAAESYWNEQFF
TRBD2	TRBV7-9	TRBJ2-4	.	TGTGCCAGCAGCTTAGGAGCGGGGATAGCCAAAAACATTCAGTACTTC	CASSLGAGIAKNIQYF
.	TRBV7-3	TRBJ1-1	few	TGTGCCAGCAGCTTTTCGGGGAACACTGAAGCTTTCTTT	CASSFSGNTEAFF
TRBD2	TRBV7-8	TRBJ2-3	.	TGTGCCAGCAGCTGGAGAACTAGCGGGAATACAGATACGCAGTATTTT	CASSWRTSGNTDTQYF
.	TRBV7-2	TRBJ2-2	.	TGTGCCAGCAGCTTAGTACTCTGGGGCGCAGGGGAGCTGTTTTTT	CASSLVLWGAGELFF
.	TRBV6-5	TRBJ2-2	.	TGTGCCAGCGGTCAGGTGAACACCGGGGAGCTGTTTTTT	CASGQVNTGELFF
.	TRBV18	TRBJ1-1	.	TGTGCCAGCTCACCACCGCGGGGGGAAGGCACTGAAGCTTTCTTT	CASSPPRGEGTEAFF
TRBD1	TRBV5-1	TRBJ1-1	.	TGCGCCAGCAGCTTGGCGGTGCAGGGGGCGTTGACTGAAGCTTTCTTT	CASSLAVQGALTEAFF
TRBD1	TRBV6-5	TRBJ1-2	.	TGTGCCAGCAGTCCCCTTGACAGGGGGTATGGCTACACCTTC	CASSPLDRGYGYTF
.	TRBV11-2	TRBJ1-1	.	TGTGCCAGCAGCTTAAGGGGCGGGAGGAGTCTCACTGAAGCTTTCTTT	CASSLRGGRSLTEAFF
TRBD2	TRBV6-5	TRBJ2-5	.	TGTGCCAGCAGTCCCGGGGGGGCAGAGACCCAGTACTTC	CASSPGGAETQYF
TRBD1	TRBV5-6	TRBJ2-3	.	TGTGCCAGCAGCTGGAGGGGGACAGGGACCACAGATACGCAGTATTTT	CASSWRGTGTTDTQYF
.	TRBV6-5	TRBJ1-5	.	TGTGCCAGCAGTTACTCGAGCGGTAATCAGCCCCAGCATTTT	CASSYSSGNQPQHF